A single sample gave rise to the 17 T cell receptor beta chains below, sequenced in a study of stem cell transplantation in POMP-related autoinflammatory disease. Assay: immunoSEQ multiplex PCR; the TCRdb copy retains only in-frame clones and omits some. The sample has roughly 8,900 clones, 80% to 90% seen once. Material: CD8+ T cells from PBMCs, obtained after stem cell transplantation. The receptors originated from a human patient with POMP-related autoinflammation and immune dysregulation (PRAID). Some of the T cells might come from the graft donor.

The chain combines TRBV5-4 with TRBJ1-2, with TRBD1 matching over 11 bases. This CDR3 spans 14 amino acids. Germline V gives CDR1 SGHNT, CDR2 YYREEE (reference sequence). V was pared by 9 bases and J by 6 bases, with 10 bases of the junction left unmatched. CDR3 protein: CATPGTGGGNGYTF. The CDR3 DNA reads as TGTGCCACTCCCGGGACAGGGGGTGGAAATGGCTACACCTTC.

The CDR3 sequence: CASSLGPGLEHNSYNEQFF. The CDR3 bases are TGTGCCAGCAGTTTAGGGCCGGGACTAGAACATAACTCCTACAATGAGCAGTTCTTC. The gene calls are TRBV28 and TRBJ2-1, with TRBD2 matching over 8 bases. This CDR3 has 19 residues. Germline CDR1 reads MDHEN; CDR2 reads SYDVKM. V lost 2 bases and J lost 0; bases outside the gene matches: 12.

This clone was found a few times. The CDR3 reads CASSYSEGRATEAFF. In DNA, the CDR3 is TGTGCCAGCAGTTACTCGGAGGGGCGGGCCACTGAAGCTTTCTTT. This rearrangement joins TRBV6-5 to TRBJ1-1; possible D gene TRBD1, 5 bases. Trimming shortened V by 0 bases and J by 4 bases, and 12 bases separated the two germline ends. The CDR3 contains 15 residues. The V gene's germline CDR1 is MNHEY and CDR2 SVGAGI.

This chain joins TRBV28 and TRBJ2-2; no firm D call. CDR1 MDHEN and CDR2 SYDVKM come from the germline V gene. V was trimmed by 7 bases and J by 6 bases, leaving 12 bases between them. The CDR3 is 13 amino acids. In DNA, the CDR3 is TGTGCCAGCACCCCCCCCGGTGCCGGGGAGCTGTTTTTT. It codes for CASTPPGAGELFF.

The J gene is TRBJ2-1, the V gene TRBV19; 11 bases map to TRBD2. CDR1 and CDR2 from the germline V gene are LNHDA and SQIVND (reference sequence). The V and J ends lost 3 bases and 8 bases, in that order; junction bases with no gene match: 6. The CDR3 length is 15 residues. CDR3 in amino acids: CASSMGLAETHEQFF. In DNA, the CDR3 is TGTGCCAGTAGTATGGGACTAGCGGAAACCCATGAGCAGTTCTTC.

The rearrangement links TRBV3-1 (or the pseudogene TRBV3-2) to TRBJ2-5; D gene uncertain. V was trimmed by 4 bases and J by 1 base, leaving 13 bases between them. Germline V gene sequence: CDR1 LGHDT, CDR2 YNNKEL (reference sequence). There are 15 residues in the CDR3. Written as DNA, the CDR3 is TGTGCCAGCAGCCCGGCCGGGCTTAGCCAAGAGACCCAGTACTTC. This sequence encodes CASSPAGLSQETQYF.

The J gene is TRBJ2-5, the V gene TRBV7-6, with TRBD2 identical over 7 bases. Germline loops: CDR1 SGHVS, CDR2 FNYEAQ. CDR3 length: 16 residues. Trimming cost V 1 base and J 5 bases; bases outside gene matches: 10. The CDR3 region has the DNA TGTGCCAGCAGCTTAGTAGGCGGGGGTATGTTGGAGACCCAGTACTTC. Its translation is CASSLVGGGMLETQYF. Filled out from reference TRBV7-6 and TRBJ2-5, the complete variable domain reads GAGVSQSPRYKVTKRGQDVALRCDPISGHVSLYWYRQALGQGPEFLTYFNYEAQQDKSGLPNDRFSAERPEGSISTLTIQRTEQRDSAMYRCASSLVGGGMLETQYFGPGTRLLVL.

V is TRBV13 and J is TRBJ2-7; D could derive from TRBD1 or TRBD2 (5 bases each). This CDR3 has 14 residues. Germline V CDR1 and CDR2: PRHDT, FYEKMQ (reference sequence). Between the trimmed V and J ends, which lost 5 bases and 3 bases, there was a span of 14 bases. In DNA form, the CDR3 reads TGTGCCAGCAGCAGCCGGGACGACCGCTACGAGCAGTACTTC. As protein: CASSSRDDRYEQYF.

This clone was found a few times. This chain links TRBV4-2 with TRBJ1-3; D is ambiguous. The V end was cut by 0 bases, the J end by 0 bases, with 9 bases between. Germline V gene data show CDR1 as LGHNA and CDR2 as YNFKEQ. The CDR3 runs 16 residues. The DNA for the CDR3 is TGTGCCAGCAGCCAAGACCCGGGGAGCTCTGGAAACACCATATATTTT. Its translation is CASSQDPGSSGNTIYF.

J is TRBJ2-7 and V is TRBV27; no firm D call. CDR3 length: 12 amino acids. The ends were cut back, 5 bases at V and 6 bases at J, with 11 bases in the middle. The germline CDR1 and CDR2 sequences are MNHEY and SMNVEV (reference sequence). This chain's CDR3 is CASSPKVGEQYF. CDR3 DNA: TGTGCCAGCAGTCCCAAGGTCGGCGAGCAGTACTTC.

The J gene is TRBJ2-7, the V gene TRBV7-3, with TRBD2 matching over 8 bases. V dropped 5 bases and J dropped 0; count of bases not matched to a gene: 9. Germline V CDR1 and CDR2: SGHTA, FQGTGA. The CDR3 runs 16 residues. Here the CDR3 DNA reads TGTGCCAGCAGCCCCCAGGGCGGGAGGAGCTCCTACGAGCAGTACTTC. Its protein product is CASSPQGGRSSYEQYF.

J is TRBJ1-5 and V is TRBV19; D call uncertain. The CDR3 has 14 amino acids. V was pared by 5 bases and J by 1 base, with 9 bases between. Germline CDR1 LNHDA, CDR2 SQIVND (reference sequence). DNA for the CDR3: TGTGCCAGTAGTCCCCCGGTGAGCAATCAGCCCCAGCATTTT. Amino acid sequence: CASSPPVSNQPQHF.

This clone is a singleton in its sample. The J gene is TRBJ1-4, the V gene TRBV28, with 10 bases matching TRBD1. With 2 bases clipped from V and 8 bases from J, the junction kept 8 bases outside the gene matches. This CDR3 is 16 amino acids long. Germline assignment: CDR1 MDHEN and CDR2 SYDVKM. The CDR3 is CASSLRRDRGWEKLFF. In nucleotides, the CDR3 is TGTGCCAGCAGTTTACGCCGGGACAGGGGTTGGGAAAAACTGTTTTTT.

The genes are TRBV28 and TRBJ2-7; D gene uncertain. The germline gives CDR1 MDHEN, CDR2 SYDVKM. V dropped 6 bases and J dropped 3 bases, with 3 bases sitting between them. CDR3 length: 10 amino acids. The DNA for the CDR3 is TGTGCCAGCAGCCACTACGAGCAGTACTTC. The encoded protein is CASSHYEQYF.

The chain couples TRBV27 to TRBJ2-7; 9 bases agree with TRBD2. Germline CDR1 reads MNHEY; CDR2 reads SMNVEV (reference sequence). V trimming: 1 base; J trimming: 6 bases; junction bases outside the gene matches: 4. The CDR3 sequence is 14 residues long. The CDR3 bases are TGTGCCAGCAGTTTATTAGGTAGCGGGAGCGAGCAGTACTTC. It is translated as CASSLLGSGSEQYF.

The CDR3 loop is CASSAGIYEQYF. CDR3 nucleotide sequence: TGTGCCAGCAGCGCGGGCATCTACGAGCAGTACTTC. V gene TRBV28 combines with J gene TRBJ2-7, with a tentative D call TRBD2 (5 bases). From germline, CDR1 is MDHEN and CDR2 SYDVKM. Trimming pared 6 bases from V and 3 bases from J, leaving 9 bases between. The CDR3 contains 12 residues.

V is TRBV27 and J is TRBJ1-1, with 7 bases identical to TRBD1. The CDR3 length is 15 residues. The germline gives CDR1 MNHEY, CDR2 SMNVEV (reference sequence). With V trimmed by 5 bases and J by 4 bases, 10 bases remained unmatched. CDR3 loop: CASSLTGVGGTEAFF. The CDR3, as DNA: TGTGCCAGCAGTCTCACAGGGGTAGGGGGCACTGAAGCTTTCTTT.